The source of this T cell receptor beta chain is a study of Tregs in tolerant kidney transplant recipients. Study-wide results and limits: Activated donor B cell expansion appeared to reveal the most relevant donor-specific TCRbeta repertoire.

Thawed PBMCs were FACS-sorted into unstimulated CD4+CD25+CD127- regulatory T cells, CD4+CD25- non-regulatory cells, CD4 and CD8 cells. Only in-frame clones appear in the TCRdb table, and some are missing; sequencing was by immunoSEQ multiplex PCR. This table holds some 240,000 clones, around 82% found once. This CDR3 is built from 16 residues. The ends lost 0 bases at V and 2 bases at J; junction bases unmatched: 2. Germline values: CDR1 MGHRA, CDR2 YSYEKL. A remark on this clone: Its specificity is not known.

The rearrangement uses TRBV4-1 and TRBJ2-5; TRBD2 aligns across 11 bases. What was sequenced was CD4+ T cells from blood. The receptor comes from a human donor in good health. For the CDR3, the DNA is TGCGCCAGCAGCCAAGAGGGACTAGCGGTACAAGAGACCCAGTACTTC. Its protein is CASSQEGLAVQETQYF.